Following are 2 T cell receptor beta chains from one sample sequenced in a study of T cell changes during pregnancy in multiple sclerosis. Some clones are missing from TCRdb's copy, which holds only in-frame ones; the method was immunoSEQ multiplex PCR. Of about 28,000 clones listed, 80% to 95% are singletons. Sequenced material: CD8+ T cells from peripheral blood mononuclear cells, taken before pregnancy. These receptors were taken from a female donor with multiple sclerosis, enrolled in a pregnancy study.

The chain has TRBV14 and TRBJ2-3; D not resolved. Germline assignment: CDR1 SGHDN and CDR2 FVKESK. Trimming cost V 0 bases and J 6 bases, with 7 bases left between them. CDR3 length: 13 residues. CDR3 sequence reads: CASSQDTDDTQYF. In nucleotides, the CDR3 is TGTGCCAGCAGCCAAGACACAGACGATACGCAGTATTTT.

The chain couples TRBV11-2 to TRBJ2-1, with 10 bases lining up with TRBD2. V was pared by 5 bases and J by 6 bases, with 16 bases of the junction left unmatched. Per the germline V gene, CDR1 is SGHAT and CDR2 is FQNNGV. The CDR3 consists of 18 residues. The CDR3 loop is CASSPRPSGLAAFNEQFF. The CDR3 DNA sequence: TGTGCCAGCAGCCCAAGACCAAGCGGACTAGCGGCCTTCAATGAGCAGTTCTTC.